This T cell receptor beta chain derives from a study of T cell clones after liver transplantation. This table comes from immunoSEQ multiplex PCR, and its TCRdb copy is limited to in-frame clones, with some not included. This table has under 55,000 clones, about 90% appearing once. V shed 5 bases and J shed 4 bases, with 14 bases lying between them. This CDR3 contains 14 residues. Germline values: CDR1 MNHEY, CDR2 SVGAGI. Sorting of unstimulated PBMCs yielded separate CD3+CD4+ and CD3+CD8+ fractions. The chain uses TRBV6-5 and TRBJ1-1; D may be TRBD1 (6 bases). The sequenced sample was CD8+ T cells from blood, obtained 12 months after liver transplant. This clonotype was sampled from a human patient who received a liver transplant. A subset of T cells may come from the graft donor. In nucleotides, the CDR3 is TGTGCCAGCAGTGTTTGGGAGGGGGGCACTGAAGCTTTCTTT. It is translated as CASSVWEGGTEAFF.